These 6 T cell receptor beta chains were all obtained from the same sample, sequenced in a study of cytomegalovirus exposure and HLA in healthy donors. PCR used 60 Vbeta primers and 13 Jbeta primers. The repertoire was sequenced with immunoSEQ multiplex PCR; TCRdb's copy has only in-frame clones and lacks some. The sample records roughly 160,000 clones, 75% being singletons. Sequencing input: PBMCs. The origin of the receptors is a woman aged 40 to 50 in good health and CMV-seropositive.

The DNA for the CDR3 is TGTGCCAGCAGTGGCGGTCTTACCCTAGCCAAAAACATTCAGTACTTC. Residues: CASSGGLTLAKNIQYF. The J gene is TRBJ2-4, the V gene TRBV25-1; D is unresolved. Deletions cut 4 bases from V and 0 bases from J, with 13 bases between. CDR3 length: 16 amino acids. Germline-derived CDR1 and CDR2 are MGHDK and SYGVNS.

This clone has just a few counts. CDR3 DNA: TGTGCCACGACTAGCGCCAATGAGCAGTTCTTC. It codes for CATTSANEQFF. The rearrangement uses TRBV10-3 and TRBJ2-1; 8 bases map to TRBD2. CDR1 is ENHRY and CDR2 is SYGVKD in the germline V gene. V lost 10 bases to trimming and J lost 6 bases; unmatched junction nucleotides: 2. CDR3 size: 11 residues.

The chain has TRBV6-5 and TRBJ1-2; TRBD1 matches 7 bases. The CDR3 runs to 15 residues. In germline, CDR1 is MNHEY, CDR2 SVGAGI. The trim removed 6 bases at V and 2 bases at J, leaving 9 bases unmatched. Here the CDR3 DNA reads TGTGCCAGCAGCCCATCGGGACAGACGAACTATGGCTACACCTTC. It yields the protein CASSPSGQTNYGYTF.

The chain has TRBV28 and TRBJ2-5; 11 bases are shared with TRBD1. This CDR3 has 15 amino acids. CDR1 is MDHEN, CDR2 SYDVKM, per germline. Trimming at V came to 3 bases and at J to 2 bases, leaving 2 bases not matched to a gene. The CDR3 DNA is TGTGCCAGCAGTTTCGGACAGGGGGCACAAGAGACCCAGTACTTC. Translation gives CASSFGQGAQETQYF.

The chain recombines TRBV7-6 with TRBJ1-4; D is perhaps TRBD1 (5 bases). The V gene's germline CDR1 is SGHVS and CDR2 FNYEAQ. The CDR3 is 18 amino acids. The V end lost 1 base, the J end lost 3 bases, and 18 bases lay between the germline ends. CDR3: CASSLDWGGPFSNEKLFF. The CDR3 nucleotides are TGTGCCAGCAGCTTAGATTGGGGGGGACCTTTTTCTAATGAAAAACTGTTTTTT.

The CDR3 region has the DNA TGCGCCAGCAGGACCGGGACTGATTCCATTGAGCAGTTCTTC. It specifies CASRTGTDSIEQFF. The rearrangement links TRBV5-1 to TRBJ2-1, with a weak D call TRBD2 (6 bases). The V gene's germline CDR1 is SGHRS and CDR2 YFSETQ. Trimming removed 5 bases at V and 9 bases at J, with 18 bases between. CDR3 length: 14 residues. The whole variable domain, remainder taken from reference TRBV5-1 and TRBJ2-1, is KAGVTQTPRYLIKTRGQQVTLSCSPISGHRSVSWYQQTPGQGLQFLFEYFSETQRNKGNFPGRFSGRQFSNSRSEMNVSTLELGDSALYLCASRTGTDSIEQFFGPGTRLTVL.